This is a list of T cell receptor beta chains from one sample in a study of shared clonotypes between healthy human individuals. The table came from immunoSEQ multiplex PCR; TCRdb's copy has only in-frame clones and leaves some out. The table has 1 million to 1.3 million clones, about 84% seen once. The sequencing input was memory CD4+ T cells from PBMCs. The receptors stem from a man in his late teens or twenties in good health. Some clones in this sample may be carry-over from other donors' samples. The conserved cysteine and the conserved F or W are not part of the CDR3 here. Clone sizes are given selectively: once, few, many, or a class where the clone is expanded.

v_gene,abundance,CDR3aa
TRBV4-2,few,ASSRVAGGAGELF
TRBV29-1,.,SVTVGLDTEAF
TRBV6-6,few,ASTTQARSNQPQH
TRBV5-4,.,ASGQANSYEQY
TRBV2,.,ASTGTYAYEQY
TRBV2,many,ASSAERGVD
TRBV7-2,.,ASLISSTAGSYNEQF
TRBV6-1,.,ASSVGQAFPNYGYT
TRBV29-1,.,SVGSGFLDGYT
TRBV6-1,.,ASRKDRPNEKLF
TRBV6-1,.,ASRATGQPQH
TRBV11-2,.,ASSLYGTANTEAF
TRBV5-6,.,ASIANNEQF
TRBV7-9,.,ASSPTGNQPQH
TRBV7-3,.,ASSRASGRASNEQF
TRBV11-2,few,ASSLESLGSNAVC
TRBV4-3,many,ASSRNRVTNEKLF
TRBV5-1,.,ASSLETGTDTQY
TRBV20-1,.,SAQTGSQY
TRBV25-1,.,ASSVPGAYGYT
TRBV7-2,.,ASSLAASTGQGGGYT
TRBV7-3,.,ASSQEAGNTIY
TRBV6-5,once,ASSYSGGATEAF
TRBV11-1,.,ASSSGRGYTDTQY
TRBV15,.,ATSTRTQGGNIQY
TRBV7-9,.,ASGYSSGPTDTQY
TRBV7-2,few,ASSPYRAVNTEAF
TRBV4-2,.,ASSVRTSGVTYEQY
TRBV2,.,ASRIMILAGGQSGEQY